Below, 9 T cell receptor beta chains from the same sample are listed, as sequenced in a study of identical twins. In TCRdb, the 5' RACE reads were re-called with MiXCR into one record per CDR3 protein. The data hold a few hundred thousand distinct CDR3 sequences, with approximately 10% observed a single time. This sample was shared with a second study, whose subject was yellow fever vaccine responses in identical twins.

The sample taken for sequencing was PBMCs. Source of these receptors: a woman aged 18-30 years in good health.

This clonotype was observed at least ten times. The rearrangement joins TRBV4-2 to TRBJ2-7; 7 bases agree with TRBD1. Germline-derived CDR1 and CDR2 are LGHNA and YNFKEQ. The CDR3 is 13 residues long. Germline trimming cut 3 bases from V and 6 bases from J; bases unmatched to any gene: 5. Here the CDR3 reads CASSHRQGFEQYF. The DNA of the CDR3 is TGTGCCAGCAGCCATCGACAGGGTTTCGAGCAGTACTTC.

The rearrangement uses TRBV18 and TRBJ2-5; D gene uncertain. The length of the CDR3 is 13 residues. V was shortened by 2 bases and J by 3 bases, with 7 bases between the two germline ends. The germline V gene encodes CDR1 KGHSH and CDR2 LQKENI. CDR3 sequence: CASSPAAEETQYF. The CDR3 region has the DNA TGTGCCAGCTCACCAGCGGCTGAAGAGACCCAGTACTTC.

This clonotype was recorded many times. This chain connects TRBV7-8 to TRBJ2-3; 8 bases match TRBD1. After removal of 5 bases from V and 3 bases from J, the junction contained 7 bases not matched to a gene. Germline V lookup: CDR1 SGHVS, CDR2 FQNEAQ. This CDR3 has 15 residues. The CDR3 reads CASSTRRQGTDTQYF. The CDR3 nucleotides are TGTGCCAGCAGCACTAGGCGACAGGGGACAGATACGCAGTATTTT.

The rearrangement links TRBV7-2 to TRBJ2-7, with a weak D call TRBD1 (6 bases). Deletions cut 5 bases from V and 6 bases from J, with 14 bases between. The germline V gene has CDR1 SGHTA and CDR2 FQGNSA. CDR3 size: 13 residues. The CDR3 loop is CASSVLQGSEQYF. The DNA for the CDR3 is TGTGCCAGCAGCGTACTCCAGGGGAGCGAGCAGTACTTC.

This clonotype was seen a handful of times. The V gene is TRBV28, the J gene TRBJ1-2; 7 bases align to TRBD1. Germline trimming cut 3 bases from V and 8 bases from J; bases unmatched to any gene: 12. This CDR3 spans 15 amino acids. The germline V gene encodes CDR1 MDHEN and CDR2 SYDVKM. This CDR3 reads CASSFSPRQGGGYTF. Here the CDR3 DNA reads TGTGCCAGCAGTTTCTCGCCGAGACAGGGAGGGGGCTACACCTTC.

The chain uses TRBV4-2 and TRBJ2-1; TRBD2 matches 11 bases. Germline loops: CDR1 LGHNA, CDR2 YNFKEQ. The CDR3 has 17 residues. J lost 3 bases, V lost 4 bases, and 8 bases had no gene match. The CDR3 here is CASSPSSGTSGYNEQFF. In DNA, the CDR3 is TGTGCCAGCAGCCCTTCGTCCGGGACTAGCGGCTACAATGAGCAGTTCTTC.

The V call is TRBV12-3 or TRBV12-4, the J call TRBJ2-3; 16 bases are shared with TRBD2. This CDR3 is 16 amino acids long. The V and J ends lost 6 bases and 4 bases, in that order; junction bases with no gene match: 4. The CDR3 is CASRTGTSGRADTQYF. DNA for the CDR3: TGTGCCAGCAGAACCGGGACTAGCGGGAGGGCAGATACGCAGTATTTT.

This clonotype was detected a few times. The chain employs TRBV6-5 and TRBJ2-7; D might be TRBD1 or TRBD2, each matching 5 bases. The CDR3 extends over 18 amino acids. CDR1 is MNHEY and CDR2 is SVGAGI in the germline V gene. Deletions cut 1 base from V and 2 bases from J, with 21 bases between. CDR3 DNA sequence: TGTGCCAGCAGTTACTTCAGCTCCGGGACCCTAGTCACCTACGAGCAGTACTTC. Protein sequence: CASSYFSSGTLVTYEQYF.

The CDR3 sequence: CSARPGQGSQPQHF. The CDR3 coding sequence is TGCAGTGCTAGACCAGGACAGGGGAGTCAGCCCCAGCATTTT. The chain uses TRBV20-1 and TRBJ1-5, with 9 bases identical to TRBD1. The CDR3 loop spans 14 amino acids. V was clipped by 2 bases and J by 6 bases; unmatched bases: 5. Germline values: CDR1 DFQATT, CDR2 SNEGSKA (reference sequence).